The following is a T cell receptor beta chain sequence with its context. These data belong to a study of blood T cell repertoires in COVID-19. About the study: There were acute and convalescent COVID-19 samples, and they came from the United States, Italy and Spain. PBMCs, B-cell-depleted T cells, or T cells provided the cDNA or gDNA that made up the material.

As processed by the authors: Quantification of nucleated cells was approximated via reference gene primer amplification. Profiled with immunoSEQ multiplex PCR; TCRdb holds only in-frame clones, not every one. The V and J calls and clone size come from that table; D and trimming were worked out from the DNA. The sample holds around 140,000 clones, 80% to 90% seen once. During active infection, Seattle patients enrolled and were then monitored through disease. Trimming left V 3 bases short and J 1 base short, with 6 bases between. This CDR3 region has 13 residues. Germline CDR1 and CDR2: LNHDA and SQIVND (reference sequence).

Sequences were obtained from peripheral blood. The origin of this receptor is a man between 60 and 75 years old with COVID-19, enrolled during active disease. The chain combines TRBV19 with TRBJ1-1, with D uncertain. DNA of the CDR3: TGTGCCAGTAGTATCTCGCGGAACACTGAAGCTTTCTTT. It specifies CASSISRNTEAFF.